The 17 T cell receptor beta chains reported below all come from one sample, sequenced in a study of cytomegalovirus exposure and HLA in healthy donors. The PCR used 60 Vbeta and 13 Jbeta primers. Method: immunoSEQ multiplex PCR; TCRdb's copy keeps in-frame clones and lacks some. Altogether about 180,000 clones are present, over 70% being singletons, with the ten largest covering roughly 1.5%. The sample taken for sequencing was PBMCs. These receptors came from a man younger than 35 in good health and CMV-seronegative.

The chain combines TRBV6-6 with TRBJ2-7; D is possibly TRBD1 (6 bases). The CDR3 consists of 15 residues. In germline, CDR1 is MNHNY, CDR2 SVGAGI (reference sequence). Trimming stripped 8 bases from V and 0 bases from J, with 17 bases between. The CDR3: CASHETGKSSYEQYF. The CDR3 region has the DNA TGTGCCAGCCACGAAACAGGGAAAAGCTCCTACGAGCAGTACTTC.

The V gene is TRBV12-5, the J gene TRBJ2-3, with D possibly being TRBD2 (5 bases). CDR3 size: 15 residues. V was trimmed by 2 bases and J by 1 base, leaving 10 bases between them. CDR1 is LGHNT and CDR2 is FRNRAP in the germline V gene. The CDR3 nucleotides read TGTGCTAGTGGTTTGTTTGACGGGGGCACAGATACGCAGTATTTT. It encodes CASGLFDGGTDTQYF.

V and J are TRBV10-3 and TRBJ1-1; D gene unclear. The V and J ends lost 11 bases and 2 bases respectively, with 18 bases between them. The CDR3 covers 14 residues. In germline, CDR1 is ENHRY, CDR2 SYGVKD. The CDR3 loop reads CAAGDDRANTEAFF. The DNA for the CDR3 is TGTGCCGCGGGAGATGACCGAGCCAACACTGAAGCTTTCTTT.

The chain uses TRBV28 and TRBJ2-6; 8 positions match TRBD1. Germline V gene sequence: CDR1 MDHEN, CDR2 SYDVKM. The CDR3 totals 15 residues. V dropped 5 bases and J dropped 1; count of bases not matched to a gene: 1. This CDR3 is CASSRQGSGANVLTF. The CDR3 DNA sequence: TGTGCCAGCAGTCGACAGGGGTCTGGGGCCAACGTCCTGACTTTC.

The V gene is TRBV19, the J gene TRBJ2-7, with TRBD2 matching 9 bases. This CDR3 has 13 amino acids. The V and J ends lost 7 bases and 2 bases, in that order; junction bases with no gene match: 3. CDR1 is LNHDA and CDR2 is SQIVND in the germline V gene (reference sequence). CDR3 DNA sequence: TGTGCCAGTAAAGCTAGCGGGACCTACGAGCAGTACTTC. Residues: CASKASGTYEQYF. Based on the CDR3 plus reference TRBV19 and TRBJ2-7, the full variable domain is DGGITQSPKYLFRKEGQNVTLSCEQNLNHDAMYWYRQDPGQGLRLIYYSQIVNDFQKGDIAEGYSVSREKKESFPLTVTSAQKNPTAFYLCASKASGTYEQYFGPGTRLTVT.

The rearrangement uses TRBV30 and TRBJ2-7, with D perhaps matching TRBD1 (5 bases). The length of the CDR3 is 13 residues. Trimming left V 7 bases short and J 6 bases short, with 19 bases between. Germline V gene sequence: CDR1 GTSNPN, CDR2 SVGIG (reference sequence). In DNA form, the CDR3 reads TGTGCCTCAGCGACGGTAGGGGTTGGCGAGCAGTACTTC. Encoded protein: CASATVGVGEQYF.

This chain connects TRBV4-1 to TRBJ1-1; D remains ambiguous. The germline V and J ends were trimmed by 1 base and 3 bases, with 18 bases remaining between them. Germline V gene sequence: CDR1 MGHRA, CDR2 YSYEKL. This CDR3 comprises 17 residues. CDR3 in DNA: TGCGCCAGCAGCCAAGGTAGAAGCGGGCTTGTGGACACTGAAGCTTTCTTT. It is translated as CASSQGRSGLVDTEAFF.

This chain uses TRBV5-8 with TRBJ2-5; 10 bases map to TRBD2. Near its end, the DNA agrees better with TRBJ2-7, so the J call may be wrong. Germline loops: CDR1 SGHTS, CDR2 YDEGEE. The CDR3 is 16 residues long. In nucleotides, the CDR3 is TGTGCCAGCAGCCGTGCCCGGACTAGCGGCCCCTACGAGCAGTACTTC. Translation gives CASSRARTSGPYEQYF.

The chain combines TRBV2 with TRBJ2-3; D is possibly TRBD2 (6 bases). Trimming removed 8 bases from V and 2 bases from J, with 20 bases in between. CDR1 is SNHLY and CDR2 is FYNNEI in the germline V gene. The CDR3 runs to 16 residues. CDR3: CASSSSEGALTDTQYF. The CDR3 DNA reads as TGTGCCAGCTCCTCGTCGGAGGGTGCCCTCACAGATACGCAGTATTTT. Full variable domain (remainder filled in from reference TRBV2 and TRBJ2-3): EPEVTQTPSHQVTQMGQEVILRCVPISNHLYFYWYRQILGQKVEFLVSFYNNEISEKSEIFDDQFSVERPDGSNFTLKIRSTKLEDSAMYFCASSSSEGALTDTQYFGPGTRLTVL.

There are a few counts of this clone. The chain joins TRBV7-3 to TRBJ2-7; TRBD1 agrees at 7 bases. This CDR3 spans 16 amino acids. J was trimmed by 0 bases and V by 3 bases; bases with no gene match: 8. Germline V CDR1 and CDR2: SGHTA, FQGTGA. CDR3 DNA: TGTGCCAGCAGCTTTGGCCGGACAGGTCTCTCCTACGAGCAGTACTTC. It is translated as CASSFGRTGLSYEQYF. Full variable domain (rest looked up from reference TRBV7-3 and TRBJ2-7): GAGVSQTPSNKVTEKGKYVELRCDPISGHTALYWYRQSLGQGPEFLIYFQGTGAADDSGLPNDRFFAVRPEGSVSTLKIQRTERGDSAVYLCASSFGRTGLSYEQYFGPGTRLTVT.

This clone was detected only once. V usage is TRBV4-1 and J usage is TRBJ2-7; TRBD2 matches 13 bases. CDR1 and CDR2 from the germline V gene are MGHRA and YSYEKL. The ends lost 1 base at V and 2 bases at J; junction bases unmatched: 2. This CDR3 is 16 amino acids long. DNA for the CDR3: TGCGCCAGCAGCCAAGTTACTAGCGGGAGGGCCTACGAGCAGTACTTC. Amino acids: CASSQVTSGRAYEQYF.

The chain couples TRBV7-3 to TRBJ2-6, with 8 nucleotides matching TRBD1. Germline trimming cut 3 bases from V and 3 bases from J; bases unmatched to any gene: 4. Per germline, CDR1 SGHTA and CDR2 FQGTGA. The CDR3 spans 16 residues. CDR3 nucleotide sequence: TGTGCCAGCAGCTTGGCAGGGGGCGTTGGGGCCAACGTCCTGACTTTC. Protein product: CASSLAGGVGANVLTF.

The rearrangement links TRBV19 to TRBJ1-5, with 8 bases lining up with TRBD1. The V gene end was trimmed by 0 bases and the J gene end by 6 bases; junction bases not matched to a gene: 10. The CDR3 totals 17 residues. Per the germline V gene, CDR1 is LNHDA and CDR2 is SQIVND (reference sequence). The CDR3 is CASSIDEQGARGQPQHF. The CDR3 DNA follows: TGTGCCAGTAGTATAGACGAGCAGGGGGCGCGTGGTCAGCCCCAGCATTTT.

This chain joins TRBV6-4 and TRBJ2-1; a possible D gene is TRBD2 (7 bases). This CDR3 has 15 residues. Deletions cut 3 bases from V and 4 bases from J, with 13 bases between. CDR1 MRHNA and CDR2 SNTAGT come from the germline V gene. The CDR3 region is CASSETGGGYNEQFF. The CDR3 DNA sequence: TGTGCCAGCAGTGAAACGGGGGGCGGGTACAATGAGCAGTTCTTC.

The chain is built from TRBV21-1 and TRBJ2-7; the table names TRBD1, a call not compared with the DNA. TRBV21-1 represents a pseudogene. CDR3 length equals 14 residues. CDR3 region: CASSSDRGRNQQYF. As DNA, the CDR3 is TGTGCCAGCAGTTCGGACAGGGGGCGCAACCAGCAGTACTTC.

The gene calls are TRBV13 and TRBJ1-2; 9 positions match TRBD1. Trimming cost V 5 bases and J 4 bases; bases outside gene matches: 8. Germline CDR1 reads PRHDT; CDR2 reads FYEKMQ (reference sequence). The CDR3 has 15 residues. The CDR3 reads CASSHTGQGPYGYTF. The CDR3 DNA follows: TGTGCCAGCAGCCACACGGGACAGGGTCCCTATGGCTACACCTTC. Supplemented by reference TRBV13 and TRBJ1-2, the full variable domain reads AAGVIQSPRHLIKEKRETATLKCYPIPRHDTVYWYQQGPGQDPQFLISFYEKMQSDKGSIPDRFSAQQFSDYHSELNMSSLELGDSALYFCASSHTGQGPYGYTFGSGTRLTVV.

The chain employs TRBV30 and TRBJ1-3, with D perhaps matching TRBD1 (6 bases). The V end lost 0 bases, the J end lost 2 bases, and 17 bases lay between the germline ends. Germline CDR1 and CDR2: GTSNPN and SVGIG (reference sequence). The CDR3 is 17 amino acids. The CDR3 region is CAWSVGPGQSPGNTIYF. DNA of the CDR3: TGTGCCTGGAGTGTAGGCCCGGGACAATCGCCTGGAAACACCATATATTTT.